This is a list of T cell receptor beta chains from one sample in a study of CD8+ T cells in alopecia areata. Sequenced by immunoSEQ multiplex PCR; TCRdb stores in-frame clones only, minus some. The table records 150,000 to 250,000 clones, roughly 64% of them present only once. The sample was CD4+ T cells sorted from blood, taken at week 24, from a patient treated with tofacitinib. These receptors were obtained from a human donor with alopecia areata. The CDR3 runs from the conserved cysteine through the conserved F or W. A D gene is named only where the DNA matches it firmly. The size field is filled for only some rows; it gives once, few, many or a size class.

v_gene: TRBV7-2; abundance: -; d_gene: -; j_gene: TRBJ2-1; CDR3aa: CASSPPSAAGPSYNEQFF; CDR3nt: TGTGCCAGCAGCCCCCCTAGTGCGGCGGGACCCTCCTACAATGAGCAGTTCTTC
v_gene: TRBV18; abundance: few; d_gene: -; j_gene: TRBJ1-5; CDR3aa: CASSPAGEQPQHF; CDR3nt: TGTGCCAGCTCACCGGCAGGGGAACAGCCCCAGCATTTT
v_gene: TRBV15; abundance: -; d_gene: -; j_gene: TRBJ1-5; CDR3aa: CATSVGLNGNQPQHF; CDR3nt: TGTGCCACCAGCGTGGGCCTCAACGGTAACCAGCCCCAGCATTTT
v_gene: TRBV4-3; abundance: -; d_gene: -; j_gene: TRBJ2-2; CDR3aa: CASSQTNTGELFF; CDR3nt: TGCGCCAGCAGCCAAACGAACACCGGGGAGCTGTTTTTT
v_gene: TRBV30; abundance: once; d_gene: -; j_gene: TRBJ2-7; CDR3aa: CGLEVGGGLEQYF; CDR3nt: TGTGGCCTGGAGGTCGGAGGGGGACTCGAGCAGTACTTC
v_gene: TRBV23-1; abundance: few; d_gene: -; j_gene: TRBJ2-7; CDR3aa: CASSHSAGTQRAYEQYF; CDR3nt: TGCGCCAGCAGTCACTCCGCCGGGACACAGAGAGCCTACGAGCAGTACTTC
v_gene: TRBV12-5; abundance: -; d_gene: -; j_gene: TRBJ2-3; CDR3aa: CASGLSAGDTQYF; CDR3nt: TGTGCTAGTGGTTTGTCAGCCGGGGATACGCAGTATTTT
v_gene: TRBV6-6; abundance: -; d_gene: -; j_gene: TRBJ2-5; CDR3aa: CASSADNRETQYF; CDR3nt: TGTGCCAGCAGTGCCGATAACCGGGAGACCCAGTACTTC
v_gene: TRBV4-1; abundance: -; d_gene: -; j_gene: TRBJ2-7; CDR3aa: CASSPSPLASNSYEQYF; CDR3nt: TGCGCCAGCAGCCCCTCCCCCCTAGCGTCAAATTCCTACGAGCAGTACTTC
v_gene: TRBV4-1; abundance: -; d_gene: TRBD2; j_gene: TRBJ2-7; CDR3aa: CASSQRIGLAGGQQLSEQYF; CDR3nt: TGCGCCAGCAGCCAAAGGATCGGGCTAGCGGGAGGGCAACAGTTATCGGAGCAGTACTTC
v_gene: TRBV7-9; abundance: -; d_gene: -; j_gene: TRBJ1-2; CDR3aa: CASTLWSDYGYTF; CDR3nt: TGTGCCAGCACCCTGTGGTCTGACTATGGCTACACCTTC
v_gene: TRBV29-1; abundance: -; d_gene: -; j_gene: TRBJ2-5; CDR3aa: CSVDSQWGAKTQYF; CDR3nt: TGCAGCGTTGATAGCCAGTGGGGAGCGAAGACCCAGTACTTC
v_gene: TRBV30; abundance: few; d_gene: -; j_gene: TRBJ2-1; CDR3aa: CAWSQSPYVGSFYNEQFF; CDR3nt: TGTGCCTGGAGTCAATCCCCATACGTGGGGAGCTTTTACAATGAGCAGTTCTTC
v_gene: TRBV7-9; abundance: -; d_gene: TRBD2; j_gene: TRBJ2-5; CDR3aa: CASSGFSGRMGETQYF; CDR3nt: TGTGCCAGCAGCGGATTTAGCGGGAGAATGGGAGAGACCCAGTACTTC
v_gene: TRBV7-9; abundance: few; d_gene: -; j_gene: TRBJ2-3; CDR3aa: CASSTRTADTQYF; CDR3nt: TGTGCCAGCAGCACCCGGACAGCAGATACGCAGTATTTT
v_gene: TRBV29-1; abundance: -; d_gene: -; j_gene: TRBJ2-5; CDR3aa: CTVARGETQYF; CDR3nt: TGCACCGTGGCCCGAGGAGAGACCCAGTACTTC
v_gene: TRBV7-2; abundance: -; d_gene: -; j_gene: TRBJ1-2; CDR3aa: CASSLDGYTF; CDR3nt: TGTGCCAGCAGCTTAGATGGCTACACCTTC
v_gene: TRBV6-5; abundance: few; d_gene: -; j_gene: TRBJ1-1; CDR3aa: CASSYSGRVNTEAFF; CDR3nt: TGTGCCAGCAGTTACTCTGGACGCGTGAACACTGAAGCTTTCTTT
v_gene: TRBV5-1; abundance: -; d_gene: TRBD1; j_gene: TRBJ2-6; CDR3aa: CASRTGSGANVLTF; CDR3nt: TGCGCCAGCAGGACAGGGTCTGGGGCCAACGTCCTGACTTTC
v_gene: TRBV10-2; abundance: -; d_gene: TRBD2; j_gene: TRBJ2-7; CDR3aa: CASSATSGRVGEQYF; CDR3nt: TGCGCCAGCAGTGCAACTAGCGGGAGAGTCGGCGAGCAGTACTTC
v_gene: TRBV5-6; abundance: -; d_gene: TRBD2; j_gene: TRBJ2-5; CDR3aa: CASSFSGTSEETQYF; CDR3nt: TGTGCCAGCAGCTTCTCAGGGACTAGCGAGGAGACCCAGTACTTC
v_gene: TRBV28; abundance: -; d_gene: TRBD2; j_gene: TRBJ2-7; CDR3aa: CASSSPGGASGIYEQYF; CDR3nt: TGTGCCAGCAGCTCCCCGGGGGGGGCTAGCGGGATATACGAGCAGTACTTC
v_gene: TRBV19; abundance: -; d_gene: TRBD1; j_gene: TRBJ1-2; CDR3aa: CASGGQLNYGYTF; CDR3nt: TGTGCCAGTGGGGGACAGTTAAACTATGGCTACACCTTC
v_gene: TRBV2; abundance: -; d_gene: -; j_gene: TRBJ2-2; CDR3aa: CASSEYGASGTGELFF; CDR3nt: TGTGCCAGCAGTGAATACGGGGCTTCGGGCACCGGGGAGCTGTTTTTT
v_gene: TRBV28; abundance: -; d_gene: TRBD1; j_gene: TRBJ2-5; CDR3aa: CASRLTGQGETQYF; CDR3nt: TGTGCCAGCAGATTGACTGGACAGGGGGAGACCCAGTACTTC
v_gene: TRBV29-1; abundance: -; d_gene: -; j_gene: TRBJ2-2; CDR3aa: CSVSPRGTGELFF; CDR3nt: TGCAGCGTTAGCCCGAGGGGGACCGGGGAGCTGTTTTTT
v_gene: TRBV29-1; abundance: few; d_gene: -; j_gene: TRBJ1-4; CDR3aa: CSVSYGLNNEKLFF; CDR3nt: TGCAGCGTATCGTACGGGCTCAACAATGAAAAACTGTTTTTT
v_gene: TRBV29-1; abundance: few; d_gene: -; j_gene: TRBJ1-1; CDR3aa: CSVERTPGEAFF; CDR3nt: TGCAGCGTTGAACGGACCCCCGGCGAAGCTTTCTTT